This paragraph covers one TCR beta chain sequence. This clonotype was seen a few times. What this receptor recognizes is not known. It has no much larger one-base neighbor in the sample; base qualities were not kept. The sequencer was an Illumina NovaSeq 6000. cDNA libraries for TCRalpha and TCRbeta were prepared by 5'RACE using constant-segment primers, with sample barcodes and unique molecular identifiers added. Trizol reagent was used to extract RNA from every sample. The libraries were amplified in two PCR steps, and the second step added a second sample barcode and Illumina TruSeq adapters. The libraries were sequenced on an Illumina NovaSeq using 2 x 150 bp paired-end reads. The study's own analysis went as follows. Reads were demultiplexed and collapsed into UMI-guided consensus sequences with migec v1.2.7. Using mixcr v2.1.11, UMI consensuses were aligned to TRA and TRB V and J templates and then assembled into clonotypes. Expanded or contracted clonotypes were those called significant by both edgeR and NoisET, with noise models trained on biological replicates. For edgeR calls, a false discovery rate-adjusted p below 0.01 and a log2 fold-change threshold of 1 were applied. As an exploratory analysis of dynamics, max-normalized trajectories of the 1000 most abundant clonotypes were examined by PCA with hierarchical clustering. The CD4 or CD8 phenotype of responding clones was assigned using the separately sequenced CD4+ and CD8+ repertoires. Clones were called with MiXCR by TCRdb after fastp trimmed the public reads at Q25, and only in-frame beta chains were retained. Rows are unified per CDR3 protein, each entry keeping the most common DNA and genes. TCRdb assigned the V and J calls; the authors' analysis was not used. The sample yields 210,000 or so distinct CDR3 sequences; more than 9% were counted once. Approximately 3% of the sample comes from the top ten.

This sample was included in a study of T-cell memory formation after mild COVID-19 (dated by TCRdb to the early 2020s). Study-level background: TCR sequence clusters from the two donors were found to be largely donor specific. Longitudinal TCRalpha and TCRbeta repertoire sequencing tracked T-cell clones expanding and contracting after mild COVID-19 in two donors. Two young, previously healthy adult volunteers, one female and one male, were included in the cohort.

Ficoll-Paque density gradient centrifugation was the method used to isolate PBMCs. The research as a whole found: Contracting CD4+ clones turned up mainly in the CM and EM memory subsets, whereas EMRA was where CD8+ clones were enriched. Some responding clones were detected in pre-infection memory, suggesting pre-existing cross-reactive memory T cells joined the SARS-CoV-2 response. Only two mild cases were covered in the study, and larger cohorts including severe cases with pre-infection samples were considered necessary. SARS-CoV-2 specificity was not confirmed for the second-wave clones peaking on day 37. From day 15 to 85, contracting clones showed balanced CD4/CD8 phenotypes, whereas a second wave of clones that expanded from day 15 to 37 leaned towards CD4+.

CDR1 KGHSH and CDR2 LQKENI are derived from the germline V gene. Ends trimmed: V by 8 bases, J by 9 bases; bases unmatched to a gene: 18. CDR3 length: 16 amino acids, cysteine to phenylalanine. CDR3 DNA is the only sequence kept; it has 48 bases, read in frame from the first base. Sequenced material: PBMCs or a T cell subset sorted from them (not recorded which). This sequence uses TRBV18 and TRBJ1-5, and TRBD1 aligns with 8 junction nucleotides. This clonotype was obtained from a man younger than 30 who had mild COVID-19 (a few samples of this study predate the infection). The sample titles of this study are shuffled in the database, so cell type and time point are left out; the donor was told from shared clones. Read as DNA, the sequence is TGTGCCAGCACCCCGCCAACTATACAGGGGGAGCCGCCCCAGCATTTT. This gives the protein CASTPPTIQGEPPQHF.